This TCR beta chain was identified during a study of CD8 T cells in ankylosing spondylitis (dated by TCRdb to the late 2010s). A note on the overall study: The study profiled T cell receptor beta repertoires in healthy donors and ankylosing spondylitis patients to find disease-linked TCR variants. The full study cohort comprised approximately 23 ankylosing spondylitis patients and 85 to 120 healthy donors. Peripheral blood samples were taken, and synovial fluid was additionally collected from ankylosing spondylitis patients. On the study overall, not on this receptor specifically: The disease-linked clones had a CD8+ phenotype and were found at relatively low frequencies in peripheral blood. Some TCR beta motif variants had previously been reported in synovial fluid and blood of reactive arthritis patients, which suggested common disease-initiation mechanisms. A TCR beta motif of 7 or 8 highly homologous amino acid variants appeared characteristic of blood from ankylosing spondylitis patients. Significant enrichment of the disease-linked clones was reported in matched synovial fluid samples from ankylosing spondylitis patients.

With regard to this clonotype: The target of this receptor is not known. There are no base qualities to consult, and no much larger clone falls within one base.

Per the germline V gene, SQVTM is the CDR1 and ANQGSEA is the CDR2. The CDR3, from cysteine to phenylalanine, totals 13 residues. Only CDR3 DNA remains: 39 bases, in frame from the first base. V was cut back by 4 bases and J by 3 bases, leaving a gap of 13 bases between them. TCRdb names Illumina HiSeq 2500 as the instrument used. Quantitative 5'-RACE with molecular barcodes was used to prepare TCR beta libraries. The published analysis was carried out like this. Disease-linked TCR variants were identified with a new computational method built on a probabilistic model of VDJ rearrangement. TCRdb reran the public reads through fastp at Q25 and MiXCR, keeping productive beta chains. Every entry covers one CDR3 protein and lists the most common genes and DNA from its rows. For this entry, the V and J calls and clone size follow TCRdb and not the study's own pipeline. In all, the sample holds a few hundred thousand distinct CDR3 sequences, and 20% to 25% of those were seen once. The ten largest make up approximately 15% of the sample.

The chain was built from TRBV29-1 and TRBJ2-7, with a weak D call of TRBD1 (6 bases match). This receptor was taken from a male donor with ankylosing spondylitis. What was sequenced was blood, either unsorted or a sorted T cell fraction (not recorded which). The CDR3 amino acid sequence is: CSVGPTGSYEQYF. The bases read TGCAGCGTTGGCCCTACAGGGAGCTACGAGCAGTACTTC.